This passage covers 5 T cell receptor beta chains from one sample sequenced in a study of blood T cell repertoires in COVID-19. Only in-frame clones appear in the TCRdb table, and some are missing; sequencing was by immunoSEQ multiplex PCR. The sample records some 210,000 clones, nearly 90% being singletons. The sample taken for sequencing was peripheral blood. The receptors were sampled from a woman in her thirties or forties who had recovered from COVID-19.

The chain is built from TRBV27 and TRBJ2-5, with D possibly matching TRBD1 (6 bases). V was trimmed by 3 bases and J by 1 base, leaving 9 bases between them. Germline CDR1 reads MNHEY; CDR2 reads SMNVEV (reference sequence). CDR3 size: 14 residues. CDR3 amino acids: CASSFTGLQETQYF. The CDR3 nucleotides are TGTGCCAGCAGTTTCACAGGGCTCCAAGAGACCCAGTACTTC.

The J gene is TRBJ2-4, the V gene TRBV5-1, with D maybe TRBD2 (6 bases). Germline V gene lookup returns CDR1 SGHRS and CDR2 YFSETQ. This CDR3 has 13 residues. Trimming left V 4 bases short and J 10 bases short, with 15 bases between. The DNA for the CDR3 is TGCGCCAGCAGCGTGCCCGGAGGGGATATTCAGTACTTC. It specifies CASSVPGGDIQYF.

This sequence joins TRBV3-1 (or the pseudogene TRBV3-2) and TRBJ2-2; D remains ambiguous. Germline values: CDR1 LGHDT, CDR2 YNNKEL (reference sequence). The V and J ends lost 1 base and 6 bases respectively, with 3 bases between them. This CDR3 has 12 residues. The CDR3 DNA reads as TGTGCCAGCAGCCAAGGCGCCGGGGAGCTGTTTTTT. This codes for CASSQGAGELFF.

The CDR3 region is CASLAPGGNYGYTF. The CDR3 DNA is TGTGCCAGCTTGGCGCCGGGGGGGAACTATGGCTACACCTTC. This sequence joins TRBV28 and TRBJ1-2; D is possibly TRBD1 (5 bases). Germline-derived CDR1 and CDR2 are MDHEN and SYDVKM. The CDR3 loop spans 14 amino acids. V was clipped by 8 bases and J by 2 bases, with 15 bases between them.

This chain links TRBV12-3 or TRBV12-4 with TRBJ1-1; D not certain. The CDR3 length is 12 residues. The germline V and J ends were trimmed by 8 bases and 10 bases, with 17 bases remaining between them. CDR3 sequence: CASSLPGSVAFF. The CDR3 DNA follows: TGTGCCAGCTCCCTACCCGGTTCCGTAGCTTTCTTT.